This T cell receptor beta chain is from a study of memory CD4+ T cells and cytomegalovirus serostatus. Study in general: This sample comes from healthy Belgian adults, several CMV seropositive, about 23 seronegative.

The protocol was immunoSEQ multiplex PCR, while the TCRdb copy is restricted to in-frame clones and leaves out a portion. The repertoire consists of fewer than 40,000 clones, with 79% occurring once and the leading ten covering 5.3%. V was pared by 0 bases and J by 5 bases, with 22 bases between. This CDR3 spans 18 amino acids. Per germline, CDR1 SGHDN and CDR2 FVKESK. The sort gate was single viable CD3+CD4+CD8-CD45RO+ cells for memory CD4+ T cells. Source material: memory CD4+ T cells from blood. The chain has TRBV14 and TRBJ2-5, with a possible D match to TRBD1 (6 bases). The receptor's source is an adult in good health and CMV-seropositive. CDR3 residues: CASSQDPGDPRVLETQYF. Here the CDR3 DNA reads TGTGCCAGCAGCCAAGATCCAGGGGACCCCCGCGTGCTGGAGACCCAGTACTTC.